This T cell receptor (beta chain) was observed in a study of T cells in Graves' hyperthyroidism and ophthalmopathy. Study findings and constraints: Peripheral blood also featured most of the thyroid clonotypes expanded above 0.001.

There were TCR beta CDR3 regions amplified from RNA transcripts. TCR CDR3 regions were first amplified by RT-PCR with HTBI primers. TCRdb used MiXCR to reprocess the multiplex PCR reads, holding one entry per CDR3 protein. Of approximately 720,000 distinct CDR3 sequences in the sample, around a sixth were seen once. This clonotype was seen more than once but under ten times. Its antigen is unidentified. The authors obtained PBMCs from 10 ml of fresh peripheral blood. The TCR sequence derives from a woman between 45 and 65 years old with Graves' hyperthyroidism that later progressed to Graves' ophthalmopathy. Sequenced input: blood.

The chain's CDR3 is CSARGSPGQYSNQPQHF. The CDR3 DNA follows: TGCAGTGCTAGAGGGAGCCCAGGGCAGTATAGCAATCAGCCCCAGCATTTT. V usage is TRBV20-1 and J usage is TRBJ1-5, with D maybe TRBD1 (5 bases). Trimming left V 1 base short and J 0 bases short, with 16 bases between. Germline V gene lookup returns CDR1 DFQATT and CDR2 SNEGSKA (reference sequence). The length of the CDR3 is 17 residues.